Each of the 8 T cell receptor beta chains below was sequenced from the same sample in a study of Tregs in tolerant kidney transplant recipients. Mixed chimerism was transient after nonmyeloablative marrow transplants from related graft donors. The assay was immunoSEQ multiplex PCR, and TCRdb's table has in-frame clones only and misses some. Of over 70,000 clones listed, roughly nine tenths were seen once; the top ten hold 1.6%. The sequencing here drew on CD4+ T cells from blood (PBMCs), taken 24 months after the transplant. These receptors originate from a human patient who received a combined kidney and bone marrow transplant. Some T cells may be the graft donor's.

The chain is built from TRBV30 and TRBJ1-4; a weak D match, TRBD1 (5 bases). The CDR3 sequence is 17 residues long. The germline gives CDR1 GTSNPN, CDR2 SVGIG (reference sequence). Trimming cost V 4 bases and J 6 bases, with 24 bases left between them. CDR3 protein: CAWNLGPRVTRDEKLFF. The CDR3 nucleotides read TGTGCCTGGAACCTCGGTCCCAGGGTTACGAGAGATGAAAAACTGTTTTTT.

The chain is built from TRBV5-1 and TRBJ2-2, with 7 bases fitting TRBD1. CDR1 is SGHRS and CDR2 is YFSETQ in the germline V gene. V trimming: 0 bases; J trimming: 0 bases; junction bases outside the gene matches: 2. This CDR3 contains 16 residues. CDR3 sequence reads: CASSLGQGSNTGELFF. CDR3 bases: TGCGCCAGCAGCTTGGGACAGGGTTCGAACACCGGGGAGCTGTTTTTT.

In DNA, the CDR3 is TGTGCCAGCAGCCTAAAAAGGGGGTCGATTAACTATGGCTACACCTTC. Translation: CASSLKRGSINYGYTF. This chain joins TRBV5-6 and TRBJ1-2; a possible D gene is TRBD1 (6 bases). V was clipped by 4 bases and J by 1 base, with 17 bases between them. Germline CDR1 is SGHDT and CDR2 is YYEEEE. CDR3 length equals 16 residues.

In its sample, this clone was seen a few times. The chain couples TRBV10-3 to TRBJ1-4, with D tentatively TRBD1 (6 bases). Germline lookup yields CDR1 ENHRY and CDR2 SYGVKD. Trimming took 4 bases from V and 8 from J, leaving 11 bases between them. This CDR3 has 13 amino acids. In DNA form, the CDR3 reads TGTGCCATCAGTGCCGGACAGCCGGAAAAACTGTTTTTT. Encoded protein: CAISAGQPEKLFF.

This clone was recorded a few times. V is TRBV2 and J is TRBJ2-7, with TRBD1 identical over 7 bases. The CDR3 extends over 14 amino acids. V lost 3 bases to trimming and J lost 3 bases; unmatched junction nucleotides: 5. Germline V gene sequence: CDR1 SNHLY, CDR2 FYNNEI. DNA of the CDR3: TGTGCCAGCAGTGATAGACAGGGAGACTACGAGCAGTACTTC. Its protein product is CASSDRQGDYEQYF.

This sequence joins TRBV7-2 and TRBJ2-3; TRBD1 matches 9 bases. With 4 bases clipped from V and 6 bases from J, the junction kept 11 bases outside the gene matches. Germline lookup yields CDR1 SGHTA and CDR2 FQGNSA. There are 16 residues in the CDR3. The CDR3 nucleotides are TGTGCCAGCAGCTGGGGGCCGGGACAGGGTGGCGATACGCAGTATTTT. It codes for CASSWGPGQGGDTQYF.

The J gene is TRBJ2-1, the V gene TRBV5-4, with 7 bases lining up with TRBD2. CDR3 size: 16 residues. Germline-derived CDR1 and CDR2 are SGHNT and YYREEE (reference sequence). V was clipped by 0 bases and J by 8 bases; unmatched bases: 11. This chain's CDR3 is CASSLEVAGARDEQFF. For the CDR3, the DNA is TGTGCCAGCAGCTTGGAGGTAGCGGGTGCCCGCGATGAGCAGTTCTTC.

This chain connects TRBV5-4 to TRBJ2-1, with D perhaps matching TRBD1 (6 bases). CDR3 length: 12 amino acids. V shed 0 bases and J shed 16 bases, with 14 bases lying between them. Germline V gene data show CDR1 as SGHNT and CDR2 as YYREEE (reference sequence). The CDR3 here is CASSLDGTPFFF. As DNA, the CDR3 is TGTGCCAGCAGCTTGGATGGGACACCTTTTTTCTTC.